The 26 T cell receptor beta chains below come from one sample, sequenced in a study of shared clonotypes between healthy human individuals. The table came from immunoSEQ multiplex PCR; TCRdb's copy has only in-frame clones and leaves some out. The sample yields around 620,000 clones, about 95% seen once. The naive CD8 subset, CD45RO-negative cells positively selected for CCR7, excluded terminally differentiated effector memory CD45RA+ cells. The sample consisted of naive CD8+ T cells sorted from blood. The receptors shown here come from a woman in her 30s in good health.

The chain is built from TRBV29-1 and TRBJ2-7, with D perhaps matching TRBD1 (5 bases). Germline loops: CDR1 SQVTM, CDR2 ANQGSEA. The V end lost 6 bases, the J end lost 0 bases, and 18 bases lay between the germline ends. The CDR3 sequence is 15 residues long. CDR3 region: CSVVYTRQSSYEQYF. The CDR3 nucleotides are TGCAGCGTCGTTTATACCAGACAGAGCTCCTACGAGCAGTACTTC.

This clone was found once. V gene TRBV28 combines with J gene TRBJ1-5; tentatively, D is TRBD1 (5 bases). V lost 7 bases, J lost 0 bases, and 13 bases lay in between. The germline V gene has CDR1 MDHEN and CDR2 SYDVKM. The CDR3 loop spans 15 amino acids. CDR3 in DNA: TGTGCCAGCAAGCTGGGGGGGAATAGCAATCAGCCCCAGCATTTT. Translated, it gives CASKLGGNSNQPQHF.

The chain is built from TRBV4-1 and TRBJ2-3; 7 bases fit TRBD2. Germline assignment: CDR1 MGHRA and CDR2 YSYEKL. The CDR3 length is 16 residues. V shed 4 bases, J shed 2 bases, and the junction held 9 bases outside the gene matches. For the CDR3, the DNA is TGCGCCAGCAGCCCTTTGACTAGCAAGTCCACAGATACGCAGTATTTT. Translating it yields CASSPLTSKSTDTQYF.

The rearrangement links TRBV28 to TRBJ2-7; 7 nucleotides align to TRBD1. CDR1 is MDHEN and CDR2 is SYDVKM in the germline V gene. After removal of 5 bases from V and 2 bases from J, the junction contained 6 bases not matched to a gene. There are 14 residues in the CDR3. The CDR3 protein is CASSRTGGTYEQYF. In nucleotides, the CDR3 is TGTGCCAGCAGTAGGACAGGAGGAACCTACGAGCAGTACTTC.

The chain recombines TRBV29-1 with TRBJ2-7, with a tentative D call TRBD2 (6 bases). The V end lost 6 bases, the J end lost 1 base, and 16 bases lay between the germline ends. The germline V gene encodes CDR1 SQVTM and CDR2 ANQGSEA. The CDR3 totals 14 residues. CDR3 sequence reads: CSVAPEGRSYEQYF. The CDR3 DNA reads TGCAGCGTAGCCCCAGAAGGGAGGTCCTACGAGCAGTACTTC.

V and J are TRBV6-5 and TRBJ1-2; no reliable D call. The CDR3 sequence is 13 residues long. Trimming took off 6 bases at V and 5 bases at J, with 13 bases between the two ends. Germline V CDR1 and CDR2: MNHEY, SVGAGI. CDR3 amino acids: CASSPDAGYGYTF. CDR3 in DNA: TGTGCCAGCAGCCCTGACGCGGGGTATGGCTACACCTTC.

The chain uses TRBV5-6 and TRBJ2-7; 7 nucleotides match TRBD1. CDR1 and CDR2 (germline): SGHDT, YYEEEE. V lost 0 bases and J lost 1; bases outside the gene matches: 4. This CDR3 is 15 amino acids long. The CDR3 sequence: CASSLGMDRSYEQYF. The CDR3 DNA reads TGTGCCAGCAGCTTGGGGATGGACAGGTCCTACGAGCAGTACTTC. The whole variable domain, remainder taken from reference TRBV5-6 and TRBJ2-7, is DAGVTQSPTHLIKTRGQQVTLRCSPKSGHDTVSWYQQALGQGPQFIFQYYEEEERQRGNFPDRFSGHQFPNYSSELNVNALLLGDSALYLCASSLGMDRSYEQYFGPGTRLTVT.

V is TRBV11-2 and J is TRBJ2-4; D remains unclear. V lost 5 bases and J 0 bases, leaving 11 bases between the germline ends. Germline-derived CDR1 and CDR2 are SGHAT and FQNNGV. This CDR3 is 15 amino acids long. The CDR3: CASSHIWLAKNIQYF. The CDR3 DNA sequence: TGTGCCAGCAGCCACATATGGTTAGCCAAAAACATTCAGTACTTC. Using reference TRBV11-2 and TRBJ2-4 for the parts outside the CDR3, the full variable domain is EAGVAQSPRYKIIEKRQSVAFWCNPISGHATLYWYQQILGQGPKLLIQFQNNGVVDDSQLPKDRFSAERLKGVDSTLKIQPAKLEDSAVYLCASSHIWLAKNIQYFGAGTRLSVL.

The chain recombines TRBV2 with TRBJ2-7; D unclear. This CDR3 has 14 amino acids. CDR1 is SNHLY, CDR2 FYNNEI, per germline. Trimming took off 4 bases at V and 2 bases at J, with 12 bases between the two ends. The DNA of the CDR3 is TGTGCCAGCAGTGTATGGGTCCGTGCCTACGAGCAGTACTTC. Its translation: CASSVWVRAYEQYF.

V and J are TRBV29-1 and TRBJ2-1, with D perhaps TRBD1 (6 bases). In germline, CDR1 is SQVTM, CDR2 ANQGSEA. Trimming pared 6 bases from V and 0 bases from J, leaving 15 bases between. This CDR3 spans 15 amino acids. The CDR3 region is CSVNGQIFSYNEQFF. In DNA form, the CDR3 reads TGCAGCGTAAACGGACAGATCTTCTCCTACAATGAGCAGTTCTTC.

This rearrangement joins TRBV28 to TRBJ2-7, with D perhaps matching TRBD1 (5 bases). With 5 bases removed from V and 0 bases from J, the gap between germline ends came to 11 bases. This CDR3 region has 14 residues. The germline V gene has CDR1 MDHEN and CDR2 SYDVKM. The CDR3 bases are TGTGCCAGCAGTATACAGGTTAGCTCCTACGAGCAGTACTTC. As protein: CASSIQVSSYEQYF. The variable domain in full, completed from reference TRBV28 and TRBJ2-7, reads DVKVTQSSRYLVKRTGEKVFLECVQDMDHENMFWYRQDPGLGLRLIYFSYDVKMKEKGDIPEGYSVSREKKERFSLILESASTNQTSMYLCASSIQVSSYEQYFGPGTRLTVT.

The gene calls are TRBV7-9 and TRBJ1-1, with D unresolved. Looked up from germline, CDR1 is SEHNR and CDR2 is FQNEAQ (reference sequence). The ends were cut back, 5 bases at V and 7 bases at J, with 8 bases in the middle. CDR3 length: 11 residues. In DNA form, the CDR3 reads TGTGCCAGCAGCCCCGGGATTGAAGCTTTCTTT. Translated: CASSPGIEAFF.

The sample holds one count of this clone. The sample carries other DNA sequences with the same CDR3. The chain couples TRBV27 to TRBJ2-1, with 7 positions matching TRBD2. The CDR3 consists of 15 residues. The V segment lost 3 bases and the J segment 2 bases; nucleotides outside the gene matches: 4. Germline values: CDR1 MNHEY, CDR2 SMNVEV (reference sequence). The CDR3 loop reads CASSLGGSAYNEQFF. The CDR3 DNA sequence: TGTGCCAGCAGTTTGGGGGGGAGCGCCTACAATGAGCAGTTCTTC.

This rearrangement joins TRBV4-1 to TRBJ2-1; 8 bases map to TRBD1. Looked up from germline, CDR1 is MGHRA and CDR2 is YSYEKL. V shed 4 bases and J 2 bases; nucleotides not matched to a gene: 16. This CDR3 region has 19 residues. CDR3 nucleotide sequence: TGCGCCAGCAGCCCGCGCTCCTCCGGGACAGGAGATACCTACAATGAGCAGTTCTTC. Amino acid sequence: CASSPRSSGTGDTYNEQFF.

The rearrangement links TRBV19 to TRBJ2-7; possible D gene TRBD2, 6 bases. This CDR3 is 13 amino acids long. Germline CDR1 reads LNHDA; CDR2 reads SQIVND (reference sequence). Trimming stripped 1 base from V and 5 bases from J, with 9 bases between. The CDR3: CASSIAGVHEQYF. The DNA of the CDR3 is TGTGCCAGTAGTATAGCGGGAGTTCACGAGCAGTACTTC.

The rearrangement links TRBV27 to TRBJ1-5; D is ambiguous. CDR1 and CDR2 from the germline V gene are MNHEY and SMNVEV (reference sequence). This CDR3 has 15 residues. V gave up 1 base and J gave up 3 bases, with 10 bases separating them. The CDR3 loop reads CASSLWSGPNQPQHF. Written as DNA, the CDR3 is TGTGCCAGCAGTTTATGGTCGGGCCCCAATCAGCCCCAGCATTTT.

J is TRBJ1-4 and V is TRBV29-1, with TRBD1 as a possible D gene (5 bases). V was pared by 6 bases and J by 0 bases, with 11 bases between. This CDR3 region has 14 residues. The germline V gene encodes CDR1 SQVTM and CDR2 ANQGSEA. The CDR3 region is CSVRRGATNEKLFF. The CDR3 DNA reads TGCAGCGTCCGAAGAGGGGCAACTAATGAAAAACTGTTTTTT. Filled out from reference TRBV29-1 and TRBJ1-4, the complete variable domain reads SAVISQKPSRDICQRGTSLTIQCQVDSQVTMMFWYRQQPGQSLTLIATANQGSEATYESGFVIDKFPISRPNLTFSTLTVSNMSPEDSSIYLCSVRRGATNEKLFFGSGTQLSVL.

The rearrangement joins TRBV28 to TRBJ2-7, with unresolved D. The CDR3 is 14 residues long. In germline, CDR1 is MDHEN, CDR2 SYDVKM. Trimming took 5 bases from V and 4 from J, leaving 15 bases between them. CDR3 in DNA: TGTGCCAGCAGTATCCGCGTTCAGGCTTACGAGCAGTACTTC. Protein: CASSIRVQAYEQYF.

This chain uses TRBV29-1 with TRBJ2-1, with 9 nucleotides matching TRBD2. Germline V gives CDR1 SQVTM, CDR2 ANQGSEA. J lost 0 bases, V lost 0 bases, and 6 bases had no gene match. This CDR3 comprises 17 residues. This chain's CDR3 is CSVEDASGTNSYNEQFF. The CDR3 DNA reads TGCAGCGTTGAAGATGCTAGCGGGACCAACTCCTACAATGAGCAGTTCTTC.

The rearrangement links TRBV6-1 to TRBJ1-2, with D unresolved. Per germline, CDR1 MNHNS and CDR2 SASEGT. The germline V and J ends were trimmed by 1 base and 8 bases, with 11 bases remaining between them. This CDR3 is 13 amino acids long. Here the CDR3 reads CASSEEGRRGYTF. The CDR3 DNA follows: TGTGCCAGCAGTGAAGAGGGTCGGCGGGGCTACACCTTC.

This rearrangement joins TRBV28 to TRBJ2-5; D remains unclear. The CDR3 is 12 residues long. Germline CDR1 and CDR2: MDHEN and SYDVKM. V dropped 10 bases and J dropped 5 bases, with 14 bases sitting between them. The CDR3 reads CATKDGSETQYF. DNA for the CDR3: TGTGCCACCAAGGATGGAAGTGAGACCCAGTACTTC.

The chain is built from TRBV15 and TRBJ2-1; TRBD2 matches 8 bases. This CDR3 region has 16 residues. Unmatched junction bases numbered 5, after V lost 0 bases and J lost 4 bases. In germline, CDR1 is LNHNV, CDR2 YYDKDF (reference sequence). This chain's CDR3 is CATSRDRREAYNEQFF. The CDR3 DNA is TGTGCCACCAGCAGAGATCGGCGGGAGGCATACAATGAGCAGTTCTTC.

CDR3 protein: CASSLETSSEQFF. Written as DNA, the CDR3 is TGTGCCAGCAGCTTAGAGACTAGTAGTGAGCAGTTCTTC. This chain connects TRBV13 to TRBJ2-1, with a weak D call TRBD2 (6 bases). Germline values: CDR1 PRHDT, CDR2 FYEKMQ (reference sequence). Deletions cut 1 base from V and 9 bases from J, with 10 bases between. This CDR3 is 13 amino acids long.

V is TRBV2 and J is TRBJ1-2; possible D gene TRBD1, 5 bases. The V and J ends lost 2 bases and 6 bases respectively, with 13 bases between them. Germline V gives CDR1 SNHLY, CDR2 FYNNEI. This CDR3 is built from 14 residues. CDR3 sequence (DNA): TGTGCCAGCAGTGAATCGGGGGGTCGTAATGGCTACACCTTC. This codes for CASSESGGRNGYTF.

The V call is TRBV27, the J call TRBJ2-3; TRBD2 agrees at 12 bases. V gave up 3 bases and J gave up 6 bases; unmatched junction bases: 13. Germline V gene sequence: CDR1 MNHEY, CDR2 SMNVEV (reference sequence). CDR3 length: 18 amino acids. The CDR3 loop is CASSLLAGGSRLVDTQYF. CDR3 DNA: TGTGCCAGCAGTTTGCTAGCGGGAGGGTCCCGCCTTGTGGATACGCAGTATTTT.

A note on this clone: Other nucleotide sequences from this sample produce the same CDR3. The V call is TRBV19, the J call TRBJ2-5; D unresolved. CDR3 length equals 13 residues. V dropped 0 bases and J dropped 3 bases, with 5 bases sitting between them. CDR1 and CDR2 (germline): LNHDA, SQIVND (reference sequence). The CDR3 region is CASSIDSEETQYF. Written as DNA, the CDR3 is TGTGCCAGTAGTATAGATTCGGAAGAGACCCAGTACTTC.